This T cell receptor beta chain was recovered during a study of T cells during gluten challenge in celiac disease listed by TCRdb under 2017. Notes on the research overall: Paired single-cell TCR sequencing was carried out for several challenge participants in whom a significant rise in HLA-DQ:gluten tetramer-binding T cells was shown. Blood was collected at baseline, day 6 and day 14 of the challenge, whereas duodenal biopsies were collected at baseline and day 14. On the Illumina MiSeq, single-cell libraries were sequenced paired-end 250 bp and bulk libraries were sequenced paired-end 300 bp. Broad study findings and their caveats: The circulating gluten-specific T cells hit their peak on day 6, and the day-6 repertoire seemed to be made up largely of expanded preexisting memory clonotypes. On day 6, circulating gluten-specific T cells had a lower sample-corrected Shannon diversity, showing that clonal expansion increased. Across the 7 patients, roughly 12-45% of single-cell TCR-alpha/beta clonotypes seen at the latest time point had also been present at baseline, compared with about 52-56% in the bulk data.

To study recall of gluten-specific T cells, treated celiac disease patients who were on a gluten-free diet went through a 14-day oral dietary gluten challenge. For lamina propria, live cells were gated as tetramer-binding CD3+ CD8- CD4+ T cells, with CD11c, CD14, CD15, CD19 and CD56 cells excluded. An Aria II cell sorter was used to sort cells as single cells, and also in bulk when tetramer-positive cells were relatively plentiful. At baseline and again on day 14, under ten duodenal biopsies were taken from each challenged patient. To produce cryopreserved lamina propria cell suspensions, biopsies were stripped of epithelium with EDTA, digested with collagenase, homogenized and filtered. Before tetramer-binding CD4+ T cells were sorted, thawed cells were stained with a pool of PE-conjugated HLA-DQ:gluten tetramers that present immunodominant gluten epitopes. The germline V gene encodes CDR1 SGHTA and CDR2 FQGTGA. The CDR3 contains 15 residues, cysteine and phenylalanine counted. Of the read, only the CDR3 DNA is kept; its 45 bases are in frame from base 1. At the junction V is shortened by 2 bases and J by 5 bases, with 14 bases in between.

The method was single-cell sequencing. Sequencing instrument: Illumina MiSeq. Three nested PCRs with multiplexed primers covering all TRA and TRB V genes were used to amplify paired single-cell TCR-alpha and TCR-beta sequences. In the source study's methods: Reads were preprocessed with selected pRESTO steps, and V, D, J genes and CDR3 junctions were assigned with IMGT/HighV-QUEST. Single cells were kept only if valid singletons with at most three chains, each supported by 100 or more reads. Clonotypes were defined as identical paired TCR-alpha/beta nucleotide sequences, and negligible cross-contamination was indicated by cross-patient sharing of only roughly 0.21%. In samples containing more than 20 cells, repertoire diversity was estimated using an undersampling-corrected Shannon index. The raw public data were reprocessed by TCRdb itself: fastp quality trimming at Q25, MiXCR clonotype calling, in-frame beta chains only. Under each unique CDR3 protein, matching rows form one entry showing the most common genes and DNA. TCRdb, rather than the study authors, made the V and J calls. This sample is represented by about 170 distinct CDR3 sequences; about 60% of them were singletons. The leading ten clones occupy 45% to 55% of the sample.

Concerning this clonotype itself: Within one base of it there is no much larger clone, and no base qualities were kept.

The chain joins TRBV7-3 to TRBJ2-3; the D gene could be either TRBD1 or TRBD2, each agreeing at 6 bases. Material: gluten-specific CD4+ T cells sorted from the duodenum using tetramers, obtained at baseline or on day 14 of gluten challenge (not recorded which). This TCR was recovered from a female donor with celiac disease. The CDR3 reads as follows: CASSLYGGPGDTQYF. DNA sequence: TGTGCCAGCAGCTTATATGGGGGGCCGGGAGATACGCAGTATTTT.